These T cell receptor beta chains were read from a single sample in a study of control samples from healthy donors and cancer patients. The method was immunoSEQ multiplex PCR; TCRdb's version includes in-frame clones alone and lacks a portion of them. The sample holds 200,000 to 250,000 clones, over 90% seen once. Input material: blood. The receptors come from a man aged 45-65 years in good health. Both conserved end residues are part of each CDR3. The D gene is left open where the match is weak. Only some rows state a clone size, as once, few, many or a class for expanded clones.

d_gene	v_gene	abundance	j_gene	CDR3nt	CDR3aa
NA	TRBV30	NA	TRBJ2-7	TGTGCCTCGCTCGACAGGCTGACCTACGAGCAGTACTTC	CASLDRLTYEQYF
TRBD2	TRBV10-2	NA	TRBJ2-1	TGCGCCAGCAGTGAGTCGAGTCGGGGGGGGCAGACAGGTGAGCAGTTCTTC	CASSESSRGGQTGEQFF
NA	TRBV28	NA	TRBJ1-1	TGTGCCAGCAGCCGATACCGGAGCGCTGAAGCTTTCTTT	CASSRYRSAEAFF
NA	TRBV5-4	NA	TRBJ1-2	TGTGCCAGCAGCTCCGACAGCTACTATGGCTACACCTTC	CASSSDSYYGYTF
NA	TRBV6-2/TRBV6-3	once	TRBJ1-6	TGTGCCAGCAGCGCAGGAAGGTTGGCCCTCCACTTT	CASSAGRLALHF
TRBD2	TRBV6-4	once	TRBJ2-2	TGTGCCAGCAGTAGGACTAGCGGGAACACCGGGGAGCTGTTTTTT	CASSRTSGNTGELFF
NA	TRBV24-1	NA	TRBJ1-5	TGTGCCACCATGGAAGCCTCGGGGCAGCCCCAGCATTTT	CATMEASGQPQHF
NA	TRBV6-5	NA	TRBJ2-2	TGTGCCAGCACTCAAAGGGGCAGCTTCACCGGGGAGCTGTTTTTT	CASTQRGSFTGELFF
NA	TRBV27	NA	TRBJ1-6	TGTGCCAGCAGACAGGCAAGGGATTCACCCCTCCACTTT	CASRQARDSPLHF
NA	TRBV30	NA	TRBJ1-4	TGTGCCTGGGCAGGGATGCAGGGTGAAAAACTGTTTTTT	CAWAGMQGEKLFF
NA	TRBV10-2	NA	TRBJ2-5	TGCGCCAGCAGTGAGCAGGGCCTGGGCATTCGGGAGACCCAGTACTTC	CASSEQGLGIRETQYF
NA	TRBV3-1/TRBV3-2	NA	TRBJ1-1	TGTGCCAGCAGCCAACCAGTATTAGGGTATGGCAAGGACACTGAAGCTTTCTTT	CASSQPVLGYGKDTEAFF
NA	TRBV7-9	NA	TRBJ2-7	TGTGCCAGCAGCTTCATCAGCGGTGGGCAGTACTTC	CASSFISGGQYF
TRBD1	TRBV9	NA	TRBJ1-6	TGTGCCAGCAGCGCCGCGACAGGGGCCAGTTCACCCCTCCACTTT	CASSAATGASSPLHF
NA	TRBV6-5	once	TRBJ1-2	TGTGCCAGCAGGGACACGGGGGATAGGGGCTACACCTTC	CASRDTGDRGYTF
NA	TRBV7-2	NA	TRBJ1-2	TGTGCCAGCAGCCAAGAGGGGTTCGGTGGCTACACCTTC	CASSQEGFGGYTF
NA	TRBV2	NA	TRBJ1-1	TGTGCCAGCAGTGGTCGTGGGAACACTGAAGCTTTCTTT	CASSGRGNTEAFF
NA	TRBV7-2	NA	TRBJ1-1	TGTGCCAGCAGCTTAGGGGCCTCGGGAGGGCTTTGGGCTTTCTTT	CASSLGASGGLWAFF
NA	TRBV15	NA	TRBJ1-5	TGTGCCACCAGCAGAGGGACAGCGAATGGCAATCAGCCCCAGCATTTT	CATSRGTANGNQPQHF
TRBD2	TRBV9	NA	TRBJ2-2	TGTGCCAGCAGCGTAGGAAGGGGACTAGCGAACACCGGGGAGCTGTTTTTT	CASSVGRGLANTGELFF
NA	TRBV18	NA	TRBJ1-4	TGTGCCAGCTCACAGCTCGCGGGCGAAAAACTGTTTTTT	CASSQLAGEKLFF
TRBD1	TRBV5-1	once	TRBJ2-1	TGCGCCAGCAGCTTGGAAGGACAGGGAAGTGAGCAGTTCTTC	CASSLEGQGSEQFF
NA	TRBV28	NA	TRBJ2-2	TGTGCCAGCAGTCCCACAGGGCTCGGGGAGCTGTTTTTT	CASSPTGLGELFF
NA	TRBV5-1	NA	TRBJ2-3	TGCGCCAGCAGCTTGGAAGATGGTCGCACAGATACGCAGTATTTT	CASSLEDGRTDTQYF
NA	TRBV6-5	NA	TRBJ1-1	TGTGCCAGCAGACTTCAGGGTGGCACTGAAGCTTTCTTT	CASRLQGGTEAFF
TRBD1	TRBV11-2	NA	TRBJ1-4	TGTGCCAGCAGGGATGGACAGGGAATAAGTGAAAAACTGTTTTTT	CASRDGQGISEKLFF
NA	TRBV7-2	NA	TRBJ1-1	TGTGCCAGCAGCTCGACGGTGAACACTGAAGCTTTCTTT	CASSSTVNTEAFF
NA	TRBV6-2/TRBV6-3	NA	TRBJ1-2	TGTGCCAGCAGTTACCCCCCCGTGTCCTATGGCTACACCTTC	CASSYPPVSYGYTF
NA	TRBV5-1	NA	TRBJ2-7	TGCGCCAGCAGGAGTCGTAACTACGAGCAGTACTTC	CASRSRNYEQYF
NA	TRBV2	NA	TRBJ2-1	TGTGCCAGCACCCCCCTCCGCTCCTACAATGAGCAGTTCTTC	CASTPLRSYNEQFF
NA	TRBV5-1	NA	TRBJ2-7	TGCGCCAGCAGCGCAGGAAATACCTACGAGCAGTACTTC	CASSAGNTYEQYF
NA	TRBV5-1	NA	TRBJ1-1	TGCGCCAGCAGCTTAGCGGACAACACTGAAGCTTTCTTT	CASSLADNTEAFF
NA	TRBV11-2	NA	TRBJ2-7	TGTGCCAGCAGCTTAGATCACGTCTTCGGCCCCCTATCCGAGCAGTACTTC	CASSLDHVFGPLSEQYF
TRBD2	TRBV5-1	NA	TRBJ2-3	TGCGCCAGCAGCTTGGATCGGGAGGGAACGAGTGCGCAGTATTTT	CASSLDREGTSAQYF
NA	TRBV5-1	NA	TRBJ1-3	TGCGCCAGCAGCTTGGACAGGTCTGGAAACACCATATATTTT	CASSLDRSGNTIYF
TRBD1	TRBV19	NA	TRBJ1-4	TGTGCCAGTAGTGGAAGCAGGGGGAGGAATGAAAAACTGTTTTTT	CASSGSRGRNEKLFF
NA	TRBV28	NA	TRBJ1-4	TGTGCCAGCAGTTTGGCCGGTGGAACTAATGAAAAACTGTTTTTT	CASSLAGGTNEKLFF
NA	TRBV21-1	NA	TRBJ1-6	TGTGCCAGCAGCTCCAGACAGAGCTCCTATAATTCACCCCTCCACTTT	CASSSRQSSYNSPLHF
NA	TRBV3-1/TRBV3-2	few	TRBJ1-2	TGTGCCAGCAGCCAGTTGGAACTCGGGAACTATGGCTACACCTTC	CASSQLELGNYGYTF
NA	TRBV7-9	NA	TRBJ2-2	TGTGCCAGCAGCTCCGGGCCAGTGGGGGAGCTGTTTTTT	CASSSGPVGELFF
NA	TRBV6-5	NA	TRBJ1-6	TGTGCCAGCACTTTTCAGGGGCAATATAATTCACCCCTCCACTTT	CASTFQGQYNSPLHF
TRBD2	TRBV19	NA	TRBJ2-3	TGTGCCTCCGGGCGGGGGGCATTCACAGATACGCAGTATTTT	CASGRGAFTDTQYF
TRBD1	TRBV6-4	NA	TRBJ2-2	TGTGCCAGCAGTGACTCGGGACAGGGCGCGACCGGGGAGCTGTTTTTT	CASSDSGQGATGELFF
NA	TRBV19	NA	TRBJ2-1	TGTGCCAGTAGTATATGGGCAGTGCCTAGTGAGCAGTTCTTC	CASSIWAVPSEQFF
TRBD2	TRBV9	NA	TRBJ2-3	TGTGCCAGCAGCTACGGACTAGCGGCCTCAGATACGCAGTATTTT	CASSYGLAASDTQYF
TRBD1	TRBV6-5	NA	TRBJ1-1	TGTGCCAGCATTAACGACAGGGACACTGAAGCTTTCTTT	CASINDRDTEAFF